The clone carrying this TCR beta chain was observed a few times. Antigen specificity is unknown. This sample is drawn from a study of cytomegalovirus exposure and HLA in healthy donors. Study outcomes and limitations: Sequencing had likely introduced a cluster of highly shared sequence variants as an artifact. V- and J-gene trimming in TCR beta was tied to a missense DCLRE1C variant by an analysis performed later.

The PCR employed 60 Vbeta primers together with 13 Jbeta primers. Profiled with immunoSEQ multiplex PCR; TCRdb holds only in-frame clones, not every one. The data contain 150,000 or so clones, 65% to 75% of them singletons. What was sequenced was PBMCs. The clonotype originates from a girl under 18 in good health and CMV-seronegative.

CDR3 amino acids: CASSYSGTGATEAFF. The CDR3, as DNA: TGTGCCAGCAGTTACTCCGGGACAGGGGCCACTGAAGCTTTCTTT. The chain recombines TRBV6-5 with TRBJ1-1; 10 bases are shared with TRBD1. The junction had 2 bases not matched to a gene; V was cut back by 0 bases and J by 4 bases. The CDR3 spans 15 residues. The germline V gene encodes CDR1 MNHEY and CDR2 SVGAGI.